This TCR beta chain was identified during a study of spatial heterogeneity in lung cancer. Overall study context: Alpha-chain detections were consistently fewer than beta-chain detections among the sequences.

The length of the CDR3 is 18 residues. CDR1 and CDR2 from the germline V gene are MNHNY and SVGAGI (reference sequence). Trimming shortened V by 3 bases and J by 0 bases, and 18 bases separated the two germline ends. In its sample, this clonotype ranks as medium-sized. Time point in this sample: sample taken at primary tumor resection. TCRs were sequenced from unsorted whole RNA of tumor, nontumor lung or PBMC. The donors were 55 to 85 patients with non-small cell lung cancer that was early-stage and untreated. TCRdb processed the 5' RACE reads anew with MiXCR; each CDR3 protein has one entry. The sample contains just over 14,000 distinct CDR3 sequences, about a tenth of which appear only once.

The genes are TRBV6-6 and TRBJ1-5; D gene uncertain. Sequences were derived from PBMCs, sampled at surgery. The receptor's source is a female donor with early-stage non-small cell lung cancer. This CDR3 is CASSYTLIRTGSNQPQHF. In DNA, the CDR3 is TGTGCCAGCAGTTATACCTTGATACGGACTGGTAGCAATCAGCCCCAGCATTTT.